The 29 T cell receptor beta chains given below trace back to one sample, sequenced in a study of identical twins. Via MiXCR, TCRdb re-called the 5' RACE reads, giving one row per CDR3 protein. The sample carries approximately 890,000 distinct CDR3 sequences, roughly an eighth recorded once. A further study also used this sample, focusing on yellow fever vaccine responses in identical twins.

Sequencing used PBMCs. All receptors derive from a woman between 18 and 29 years old in good health.

CDR3 sequence: CASRPGLVNTGELFF. The CDR3 coding sequence is TGTGCCAGCAGGCCAGGACTAGTAAACACCGGGGAGCTGTTTTTT. This sequence joins TRBV12-3 or TRBV12-4 and TRBJ2-2; 7 bases are shared with TRBD2. V trimming: 6 bases; J trimming: 2 bases; junction bases outside the gene matches: 6. This CDR3 has 15 amino acids.

The chain is built from TRBV2 and TRBJ1-1, with 7 bases fitting TRBD1. The V segment lost 6 bases and the J segment 5 bases; nucleotides outside the gene matches: 9. Germline V gene data show CDR1 as SNHLY and CDR2 as FYNNEI. The CDR3 has 14 amino acids. The DNA for the CDR3 is TGTGCCAGCAGCGGCCAGACAGGGAGGACTGAAGCTTTCTTT. Its translation is CASSGQTGRTEAFF.

The chain joins TRBV28 to TRBJ2-6; D is ambiguous. Between the trimmed V and J ends, which lost 8 bases and 4 bases, there was a span of 21 bases. The CDR3 loop spans 17 amino acids. Germline V gene data show CDR1 as MDHEN and CDR2 as SYDVKM. Here the CDR3 reads CASCKAPANPGANVLTF. The CDR3 DNA reads as TGTGCCAGCTGCAAGGCCCCCGCAAACCCAGGGGCCAACGTCCTGACTTTC.

CDR3 sequence: CASSLRQGWSYEQYF. Here the CDR3 DNA reads TGTGCCAGCAGCTTAAGGCAGGGATGGTCCTACGAGCAGTACTTC. This rearrangement joins TRBV5-5 to TRBJ2-7, with D maybe TRBD1 (5 bases). Germline assignment: CDR1 SGHKS and CDR2 YYEKEE (reference sequence). Between the trimmed V and J ends, which lost 2 bases and 1 base, there was a span of 13 bases. This CDR3 has 15 amino acids.

This clonotype was found a few times. V gene TRBV28 combines with J gene TRBJ1-6, with TRBD1 identical over 9 bases. The V segment lost 5 bases and the J segment 6 bases; nucleotides outside the gene matches: 26. The V gene's germline CDR1 is MDHEN and CDR2 SYDVKM. The CDR3 has 22 amino acids. The CDR3 sequence is CASSHAGVQTGGFPVLNSPLHF. The CDR3 DNA is TGTGCCAGCAGTCACGCCGGCGTTCAGACAGGGGGTTTCCCGGTCCTTAATTCACCCCTCCACTTT.

The chain is built from TRBV10-3 and TRBJ1-1; a weak D match, TRBD1 (5 bases). The ends were cut back, 4 bases at V and 5 bases at J, with 14 bases in the middle. This CDR3 is 14 amino acids long. CDR1 is ENHRY, CDR2 SYGVKD, per germline. The CDR3: CAISGGAKGTEAFF. In DNA, the CDR3 is TGTGCCATCAGTGGCGGGGCGAAAGGTACTGAAGCTTTCTTT.

This chain connects TRBV6-4 to TRBJ2-1; D unclear. Trimming pared 7 bases from V and 0 bases from J, leaving 13 bases between. CDR1 is MRHNA and CDR2 is SNTAGT in the germline V gene. The CDR3 covers 15 residues. CDR3 residues: CASILTRSSYNEQFF. The CDR3 DNA reads as TGTGCCAGCATACTAACCCGGAGCTCCTACAATGAGCAGTTCTTC.

This clonotype was counted only a few times. This CDR3 is CASSLSRIRNQPQHF. For the CDR3, the DNA is TGCGCCAGCAGCTTGTCCAGGATAAGAAATCAGCCCCAGCATTTT. The V call is TRBV5-1, the J call TRBJ1-5; D call uncertain. The V end was cut by 1 base, the J end by 4 bases, with 12 bases between. The CDR3 covers 15 residues. Germline values: CDR1 SGHRS, CDR2 YFSETQ.

The chain recombines TRBV2 with TRBJ2-1; 13 nucleotides align to TRBD2. The CDR3 loop spans 19 amino acids. V shed 1 base, J shed 0 bases, and the junction held 6 bases outside the gene matches. Per germline, CDR1 SNHLY and CDR2 FYNNEI. The CDR3, as DNA: TGTGCCAGCAGTGAAGGGACTAGCGGGAGAGGGAGCTCCTACAATGAGCAGTTCTTC. Translated: CASSEGTSGRGSSYNEQFF.

The chain links TRBV7-8 to TRBJ1-1; D not certain. The CDR3 has 16 residues. Trimming removed 4 bases at V and 5 bases at J, with 20 bases between. CDR1 and CDR2 (germline): SGHVS, FQNEAQ. DNA for the CDR3: TGTGCCAGCAGCTCGGGAAGAGGGCCCTCTCTTACTGAAGCTTTCTTT. Its translation is CASSSGRGPSLTEAFF.

This clonotype was picked up a small number of times. The chain carries TRBV2 and TRBJ2-7; possibly TRBD2 for D (6 bases). The CDR3 consists of 13 residues. Trimming cost V 2 bases and J 3 bases, with 8 bases left between them. Looked up from germline, CDR1 is SNHLY and CDR2 is FYNNEI. The CDR3 DNA sequence: TGTGCCAGCAGTGAATACGGGGGCTACGAGCAGTACGTC. It translates to CASSEYGGYEQYV.

CDR3 in amino acids: CASSPQVRGADTQYF. The DNA of the CDR3 is TGTGCCAGCTCACCCCAGGTTAGGGGAGCAGATACGCAGTATTTT. The chain links TRBV18 to TRBJ2-3; D is possibly TRBD1 or TRBD2 (5 bases each). Trimming cost V 3 bases and J 4 bases, with 14 bases left between them. CDR1 is KGHSH and CDR2 is LQKENI in the germline V gene. CDR3 length: 15 amino acids.

This chain uses TRBV6-5 with TRBJ2-2; 9 positions match TRBD1. Germline V gene sequence: CDR1 MNHEY, CDR2 SVGAGI. The CDR3 is 17 residues long. V shed 0 bases, J shed 12 bases, and the junction held 14 bases outside the gene matches. CDR3 DNA sequence: TGTGCCAGCAGTTACTCCGCACCCGGGACAGGGTCAACGAAGCTGTTTTTT. It specifies CASSYSAPGTGSTKLFF.

J is TRBJ1-5 and V is TRBV2; D remains unclear. This CDR3 is 14 amino acids long. Trimming left V 8 bases short and J 1 base short, with 12 bases between. Per the germline V gene, CDR1 is SNHLY and CDR2 is FYNNEI. CDR3 region: CASQKWRSNQPQHF. For the CDR3, the DNA is TGTGCCAGCCAAAAATGGCGGAGCAATCAGCCCCAGCATTTT.

This clonotype was recorded a few times. This rearrangement joins TRBV4-2 to TRBJ2-1; a possible D gene is TRBD2 (7 bases). Trimming shortened V by 1 base and J by 7 bases, and 23 bases separated the two germline ends. The CDR3 consists of 18 residues. Germline CDR1 and CDR2: LGHNA and YNFKEQ. The CDR3 DNA reads as TGTGCCAGCAGCCAAGCGTTCGGGATTGGGGAGGGGGGAAATGAGCAGTTCTTC. Encoded protein: CASSQAFGIGEGGNEQFF.

This clonotype was counted many times. This sequence joins TRBV4-2 and TRBJ2-1; 11 positions agree with TRBD2. The germline gives CDR1 LGHNA, CDR2 YNFKEQ. With 0 bases clipped from V and 10 bases from J, the junction kept 14 bases outside the gene matches. The CDR3 has 18 amino acids. CDR3 DNA sequence: TGTGCCAGCAGCCAAGACCGAATCATAGCGGGGGGGCCGAAGGAGCAGTTCTTC. It encodes CASSQDRIIAGGPKEQFF.

This clonotype has only a few counts. V is TRBV29-1 and J is TRBJ2-5; no clear D gene. V lost 1 base and J lost 2, with 8 bases in between. Germline CDR1 is SQVTM and CDR2 is ANQGSEA. This CDR3 is 13 amino acids long. DNA for the CDR3: TGCAGCGTTGAAGGCGGCAGGCAAGAGACCCAGTACTTC. Translation gives CSVEGGRQETQYF.

This chain uses TRBV5-1 with TRBJ2-5, with 14 bases fitting TRBD2. This CDR3 has 18 amino acids. The germline gives CDR1 SGHRS, CDR2 YFSETQ. V trimming: 5 bases; J trimming: 2 bases; junction bases outside the gene matches: 11. This CDR3 is CASRYGTSGGIEQETQYF. In nucleotides, the CDR3 is TGCGCCAGCAGATACGGGACTAGCGGGGGCATTGAACAAGAGACCCAGTACTTC.

V is TRBV10-2 and J is TRBJ1-1; 9 bases align to TRBD1. This CDR3 spans 13 amino acids. Looked up from germline, CDR1 is WSHSY and CDR2 is SAAADI. The V and J ends lost 7 bases and 4 bases, in that order; junction bases with no gene match: 4. This chain's CDR3 is CASTRDRATEAFF. The CDR3 DNA reads as TGCGCCAGCACTAGGGACAGGGCCACTGAAGCTTTCTTT.

This chain links TRBV5-4 with TRBJ2-1; D gene unclear. V gave up 3 bases and J gave up 8 bases, with 15 bases separating them. Germline CDR1 SGHNT, CDR2 YYREEE (reference sequence). The CDR3 is made up of 14 amino acids. CDR3 residues: CASSSDLFLDEQFF. DNA of the CDR3: TGTGCCAGCAGCTCGGACCTCTTCTTGGATGAGCAGTTCTTC.

J is TRBJ2-7 and V is TRBV24-1; the D is unclear. Per germline, CDR1 KGHDR and CDR2 SFDVKD. The ends were cut back, 0 bases at V and 2 bases at J, with 7 bases in the middle. The CDR3 has 14 residues. The CDR3 loop reads CATSDLSAPYEQYF. The CDR3 DNA follows: TGTGCCACCAGTGATTTGTCAGCTCCCTACGAGCAGTACTTC.

This clonotype was seen at least ten times. The chain carries TRBV28 and TRBJ2-7; TRBD1 matches 7 bases. The V segment lost 6 bases and the J segment 6 bases; nucleotides outside the gene matches: 8. This CDR3 is built from 13 residues. Germline lookup yields CDR1 MDHEN and CDR2 SYDVKM. CDR3 DNA: TGTGCCAGCAGACGACAGGGCTCTAGCGAGCAGTACTTC. Translation: CASRRQGSSEQYF.

In this sample, this clonotype turned up a few times. This sequence joins TRBV14 and TRBJ1-1, with 7 bases aligning to TRBD1. The V gene end was trimmed by 3 bases and the J gene end by 3 bases; junction bases not matched to a gene: 4. Germline V CDR1 and CDR2: SGHDN, FVKESK. This CDR3 has 14 amino acids. The CDR3 spells CASSHRGWDTEAFF. The DNA for the CDR3 is TGTGCCAGCAGCCACAGGGGGTGGGACACTGAAGCTTTCTTT.

This clonotype was seen ten or more times. This chain links TRBV7-8 with TRBJ2-7; D is unresolved. Germline V CDR1 and CDR2: SGHVS, FQNEAQ. The CDR3 extends over 16 amino acids. Trimming stripped 2 bases from V and 2 bases from J, with 16 bases between. Written as DNA, the CDR3 is TGTGCCAGCAGCTTATCTGACTGGCTGGTCCCCTACGAGCAGTACTTC. It specifies CASSLSDWLVPYEQYF. The full variable domain, its missing parts supplied by reference TRBV7-8 and TRBJ2-7, is GAGVSQSPRYKVAKRGQDVALRCDPISGHVSLFWYQQALGQGPEFLTYFQNEAQLDKSGLPSDRFFAERPEGSVSTLKIQRTQQEDSAVYLCASSLSDWLVPYEQYFGPGTRLTVT.

The genes are TRBV6-1 and TRBJ2-7; tentative D call: TRBD1 (5 bases). This CDR3 is 14 amino acids long. Trimming took off 5 bases at V and 0 bases at J, with 11 bases between the two ends. Per the germline V gene, CDR1 is MNHNS and CDR2 is SASEGT. The DNA for the CDR3 is TGTGCCAGCAGTCGGACAAGGCTCTCCTACGAGCAGTACTTC. Translation: CASSRTRLSYEQYF.

This clonotype was counted at least ten times. The rearrangement joins TRBV29-1 to TRBJ2-7; D not certain. Trimming left V 7 bases short and J 0 bases short, with 10 bases between. The germline V gene encodes CDR1 SQVTM and CDR2 ANQGSEA. The CDR3 length is 12 residues. CDR3 coding DNA: TGCAGCGCCCTAGACGGCTCCTACGAGCAGTACTTC. This sequence encodes CSALDGSYEQYF.

This clonotype was detected many times. Here the CDR3 reads CSADRGDGANTGELFF. CDR3 DNA sequence: TGCAGTGCTGACAGAGGAGATGGAGCGAACACCGGGGAGCTGTTTTTT. The chain uses TRBV20-1 and TRBJ2-2, with D perhaps TRBD1 (5 bases). The CDR3 sequence is 16 residues long. Germline V gives CDR1 DFQATT, CDR2 SNEGSKA (reference sequence). V lost 5 bases to trimming and J lost 0 bases, with 16 bases between them.

In its sample, this clonotype was seen a few times. The chain links TRBV29-1 to TRBJ2-3, with D possibly matching TRBD2 (5 bases). With 1 base removed from V and 1 base from J, the gap between germline ends came to 15 bases. CDR1 is SQVTM and CDR2 is ANQGSEA in the germline V gene. This CDR3 is 16 amino acids long. The CDR3 here is CSVEGWAGEGTDTQYF. The CDR3 DNA sequence: TGCAGCGTTGAAGGGTGGGCGGGTGAAGGCACAGATACGCAGTATTTT.

The chain uses TRBV9 and TRBJ2-2; the D gene is possibly TRBD1 (5 bases). CDR1 SGDLS and CDR2 YYNGEE come from the germline V gene. The CDR3 spans 16 residues. The ends were cut back, 0 bases at V and 0 bases at J, with 9 bases in the middle. CDR3 sequence: CASSVDEQANTGELFF. The CDR3 DNA follows: TGTGCCAGCAGCGTAGATGAACAGGCGAACACCGGGGAGCTGTTTTTT.